The clone carrying this TCR beta chain was observed many times. Investigators isolated RNA and reverse transcribed it into cDNA to act as the sequencing template. Some clones are missing from TCRdb's copy, which holds only in-frame ones; the method was immunoSEQ multiplex PCR. The table has tens of thousands of clones, just over 45% seen once; the top ten hold over 20%. These data originate in a study of CD8+ T cells in alopecia areata. Background on the study: The drug, oral tofacitinib, was given to treated patients at 5 to 10 mg twice daily.

Treatment given: oral pan-JAK inhibitor, 5-10 mg twice daily. Sorting of PBMCs yielded the CD4+ and CD8+ T cells. The starting material was CD8+ T cells sorted from blood, obtained around week 37, from a patient treated with tofacitinib. This sequence originates from a human donor with alopecia areata.

CDR3 nucleotides: TGCAGATCAGGGGGATTCTACGAGCAGTACTTC. This codes for CRSGGFYEQYF. The rearrangement joins TRBV29-1 to TRBJ2-7, with TRBD1 matching over 7 bases. Germline V lookup: CDR1 SQVTM, CDR2 ANQGSEA. The CDR3 extends over 11 amino acids.